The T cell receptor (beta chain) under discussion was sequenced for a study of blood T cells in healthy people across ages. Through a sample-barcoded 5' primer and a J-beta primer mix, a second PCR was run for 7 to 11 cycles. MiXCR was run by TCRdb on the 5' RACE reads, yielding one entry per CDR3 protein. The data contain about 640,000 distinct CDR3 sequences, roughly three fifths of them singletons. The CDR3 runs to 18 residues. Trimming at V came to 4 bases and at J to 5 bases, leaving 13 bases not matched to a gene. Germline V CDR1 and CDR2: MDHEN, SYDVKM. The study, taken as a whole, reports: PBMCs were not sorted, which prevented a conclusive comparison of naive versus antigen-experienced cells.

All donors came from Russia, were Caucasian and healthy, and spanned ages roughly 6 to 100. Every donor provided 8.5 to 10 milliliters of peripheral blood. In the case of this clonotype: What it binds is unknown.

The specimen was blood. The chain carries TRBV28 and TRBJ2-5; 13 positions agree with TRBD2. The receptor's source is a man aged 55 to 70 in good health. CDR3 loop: CASSSGRLAGGRGETQYF. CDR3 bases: TGTGCCAGCAGTTCGGGAAGACTAGCGGGGGGCCGCGGGGAGACCCAGTACTTC. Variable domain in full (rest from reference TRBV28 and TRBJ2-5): DVKVTQSSRYLVKRTGEKVFLECVQDMDHENMFWYRQDPGLGLRLIYFSYDVKMKEKGDIPEGYSVSREKKERFSLILESASTNQTSMYLCASSSGRLAGGRGETQYFGPGTRLLVL.